A single sample gave rise to the 27 T cell receptor beta chains below, sequenced in a study of cytomegalovirus exposure and HLA in healthy donors. The primer mix had 60 Vbeta and 13 Jbeta primers. Profiled with immunoSEQ multiplex PCR; TCRdb holds only in-frame clones, not every one. The table shows 160,000 or so clones, with about four fifths occurring only once. The material sequenced was PBMCs. These receptors all stem from a man younger than 45 in good health and CMV-seronegative.

In this sample, this clone turned up a few times. The chain links TRBV7-6 to TRBJ2-7, with 7 bases that match TRBD1. Trimming took 5 bases from V and 5 from J; bases not matched to a gene: 6. The V gene's germline CDR1 is SGHVS and CDR2 FNYEAQ. This CDR3 region has 13 residues. CDR3 bases: TGTGCCAGCAGCGGGAGACAGGGAGACGAGCAGTACTTC. Protein: CASSGRQGDEQYF.

The chain is built from TRBV18 and TRBJ1-5, with 12 bases matching TRBD1. Germline loops: CDR1 KGHSH, CDR2 LQKENI. The CDR3 length is 16 residues. The ends lost 2 bases at V and 3 bases at J; junction bases unmatched: 2. The DNA for the CDR3 is TGTGCCAGCTCACCAGGGGGACAGGGGGCCAATCAGCCCCAGCATTTT. This sequence encodes CASSPGGQGANQPQHF.

The chain combines TRBV7-9 with TRBJ1-2, with D possibly being TRBD1 (6 bases). In germline, CDR1 is SEHNR, CDR2 FQNEAQ (reference sequence). The CDR3 sequence is 14 residues long. V was trimmed by 1 base and J by 2 bases, leaving 8 bases between them. CDR3 coding DNA: TGTGCCAGCAGCTTAGAGGGGGGGAACTATGGCTACACCTTC. Its protein product is CASSLEGGNYGYTF.

CDR3 residues: CASSLDLAGYNEQFF. The CDR3 coding sequence is TGTGCCAGCAGCTTGGATCTAGCGGGTTACAATGAGCAGTTCTTC. The chain joins TRBV7-2 to TRBJ2-1, with 8 positions matching TRBD2. The CDR3 length is 15 residues. CDR1 SGHTA and CDR2 FQGNSA come from the germline V gene. Losses at the gene ends were 3 bases for V and 4 bases for J; bases not matched to a gene: 5.

This sequence joins TRBV4-2 and TRBJ2-7; D is ambiguous. The CDR3 is made up of 14 amino acids. V shed 1 base and J shed 7 bases, with 14 bases lying between them. Looked up from germline, CDR1 is LGHNA and CDR2 is YNFKEQ. CDR3 sequence reads: CASSQVSPLREQYF. CDR3 nucleotide sequence: TGTGCCAGCAGCCAAGTGTCTCCACTGAGAGAGCAGTACTTC.

This sequence joins TRBV29-1 and TRBJ1-2; possible D gene TRBD1, 5 bases. The CDR3 sequence is 11 residues long. Germline V gene data show CDR1 as SQVTM and CDR2 as ANQGSEA. The germline V and J ends were trimmed by 5 bases and 6 bases, with 10 bases remaining between them. CDR3 nucleotides: TGCAGCGTTCAGGCAGGGCATGGCTACACCTTC. Protein product: CSVQAGHGYTF. The full variable domain, completed using reference TRBV29-1 and TRBJ1-2, is SAVISQKPSRDICQRGTSLTIQCQVDSQVTMMFWYRQQPGQSLTLIATANQGSEATYESGFVIDKFPISRPNLTFSTLTVSNMSPEDSSIYLCSVQAGHGYTFGSGTRLTVV.

This clone was detected a few times. Other DNA sequences of this sample code for an identical CDR3. This sequence joins TRBV30 and TRBJ1-1; tentatively, D is TRBD1 (5 bases). Germline V gives CDR1 GTSNPN, CDR2 SVGIG (reference sequence). V gave up 1 base and J gave up 0 bases, with 9 bases separating them. The CDR3 is 14 residues long. CDR3 bases: TGTGCCTGGAGTGGGGGACTGATGAACACTGAAGCTTTCTTT. This translates into CAWSGGLMNTEAFF. The full variable domain, rest sourced from reference TRBV30 and TRBJ1-1, is SQTIHQWPATLVQPVGSPLSLECTVEGTSNPNLYWYRQAAGRGLQLLFYSVGIGQISSEVPQNLSASRPQDRQFILSSKKLLLSDSGFYLCAWSGGLMNTEAFFGQGTRLTVV.

The gene calls are TRBV2 and TRBJ1-1; D gene ambiguous. Germline V gene sequence: CDR1 SNHLY, CDR2 FYNNEI. This CDR3 has 13 residues. Trimming cost V 6 bases and J 6 bases, with 14 bases left between them. CDR3: CASRTRAAPEAFF. The CDR3 nucleotides read TGTGCCAGCAGGACGAGAGCGGCCCCTGAAGCTTTCTTT.

V and J are TRBV5-6 and TRBJ1-1; maybe TRBD1 (6 bases). V dropped 2 bases and J dropped 8 bases, with 10 bases sitting between them. The germline CDR1 and CDR2 sequences are SGHDT and YYEEEE. The CDR3 loop spans 12 amino acids. CDR3 DNA sequence: TGTGCCAGCAGCTTTTGGGGGCGGGAAGCTTTCTTT. It encodes CASSFWGREAFF.

J is TRBJ2-7 and V is TRBV5-8; possibly TRBD2 for D (5 bases). From germline, CDR1 is SGHTS and CDR2 YDEGEE. There are 10 residues in the CDR3. V shed 3 bases and J shed 7 bases, with 5 bases lying between them. The DNA for the CDR3 is TGTGCCAGCAGCTCGGGGGAGCAGTACTTC. Its translation is CASSSGEQYF.

The J gene is TRBJ1-2, the V gene TRBV15, with TRBD1 identical over 10 bases. The ends lost 2 bases at V and 7 bases at J; junction bases unmatched: 13. This CDR3 has 17 residues. Germline lookup yields CDR1 LNHNV and CDR2 YYDKDF (reference sequence). CDR3 residues: CATSRPRAGDRGSGYTF. CDR3 DNA sequence: TGTGCCACCAGCAGACCGAGAGCGGGGGACAGGGGTAGTGGCTACACCTTC.

The V gene is TRBV27, the J gene TRBJ2-7, with 7 bases lining up with TRBD1. CDR3 length: 16 amino acids. V lost 6 bases to trimming and J lost 4 bases; unmatched junction nucleotides: 15. CDR1 and CDR2 (germline): MNHEY, SMNVEV (reference sequence). The CDR3, as DNA: TGTGCCAGCAGGGTTCCCGCGAAAGGGACAGTTTACGAGCAGTACTTC. It specifies CASRVPAKGTVYEQYF.

In this sample, this clone turned up a few times. This chain joins TRBV11-1 and TRBJ1-1, with D tentatively TRBD1 (6 bases). In germline, CDR1 is SGHAT, CDR2 FQDESV (reference sequence). The CDR3 loop spans 15 amino acids. The V end lost 3 bases, the J end lost 3 bases, and 14 bases lay between the germline ends. The CDR3 nucleotides read TGTGCCAGCAGCTTTGGGTGGGGGCCGGACACTGAAGCTTTCTTT. Its translation: CASSFGWGPDTEAFF.

This chain uses TRBV11-2 with TRBJ2-7, with a weak D call TRBD1 (6 bases). Germline assignment: CDR1 SGHAT and CDR2 FQNNGV. Trimming stripped 6 bases from V and 2 bases from J, with 17 bases between. The CDR3 runs 15 residues. Here the CDR3 DNA reads TGTGCCAGCAGGCCAACAGGGAGAGGAACCTACGAGCAGTACTTC. As protein: CASRPTGRGTYEQYF.

The rearrangement uses TRBV28 and TRBJ1-1; D might be TRBD1 (5 bases). The CDR3 has 12 amino acids. With 4 bases removed from V and 5 bases from J, the gap between germline ends came to 8 bases. Germline V gene data show CDR1 as MDHEN and CDR2 as SYDVKM. The CDR3 DNA is TGTGCCAGCAGTTGGGAGGGGACTGAAGCTTTCTTT. Amino acid sequence: CASSWEGTEAFF. The full variable domain, its missing parts supplied by reference TRBV28 and TRBJ1-1, is DVKVTQSSRYLVKRTGEKVFLECVQDMDHENMFWYRQDPGLGLRLIYFSYDVKMKEKGDIPEGYSVSREKKERFSLILESASTNQTSMYLCASSWEGTEAFFGQGTRLTVV.

This chain links TRBV28 with TRBJ2-3; D is possibly TRBD2 (5 bases). The CDR3 spans 14 residues. CDR1 and CDR2 (germline): MDHEN, SYDVKM. Deletions cut 3 bases from V and 5 bases from J, with 12 bases between. CDR3 bases: TGTGCCAGCAGTTTCCCAGTCGGGGAAGATACGCAGTATTTT. Its protein is CASSFPVGEDTQYF.

Worth noting for this clone: One junction end does not reproduce the germline sequence, and a read error may be involved. J is TRBJ1-2 and V is TRBV4-3, with 9 bases fitting TRBD1. Germline V gives CDR1 LGHNA, CDR2 YSLEER. The CDR3 runs to 15 residues. In DNA form, the CDR3 reads TGCGCCAGCAGTCAAGCCCCAACGGGACAGGGTGGCTACACCTTC. Translating gives CASSQAPTGQGGYTF.

Concerning this clone itself: Its ends do not fully match the called genes, so a read error is possible. The CDR3 sequence: CSSSFGDNNGYTF. In DNA form, the CDR3 reads TGTTCCAGCAGCTTTGGGGACAACAATGGCTACACCTTC. This chain uses TRBV7-9 with TRBJ1-2; D may be TRBD1 (6 bases). Germline-derived CDR1 and CDR2 are SEHNR and FQNEAQ (reference sequence). This CDR3 spans 13 amino acids.

This clone was seen a few times. The chain combines TRBV18 with TRBJ1-1, with 8 positions matching TRBD1. The CDR3 totals 15 residues. The ends lost 0 bases at V and 1 base at J; junction bases unmatched: 1. Germline V lookup: CDR1 KGHSH, CDR2 LQKENI. CDR3: CASSPPTGANTEAFF. Here the CDR3 DNA reads TGTGCCAGCTCACCACCGACAGGGGCGAACACTGAAGCTTTCTTT.

CDR3 protein: CASKSGRGRPDTQYF. As DNA, the CDR3 is TGTGCCAGCAAGTCTGGGCGGGGGCGCCCAGATACGCAGTATTTT. This sequence joins TRBV21-1 and TRBJ2-3; the table's D call, TRBD2, was not checked against the DNA. TRBV21-1 is labeled a pseudogene. The CDR3 is made up of 15 amino acids.

This rearrangement joins TRBV6-1 to TRBJ1-5, with TRBD1 matching over 8 bases. The CDR3 contains 13 residues. The junction had 6 bases not matched to a gene; V was cut back by 7 bases and J by 7 bases. The germline V gene encodes CDR1 MNHNS and CDR2 SASEGT. DNA of the CDR3: TGTGCCAGCAATGACAGGGGTATGCAGCCCCAGCATTTT. Translated: CASNDRGMQPQHF.

This chain links TRBV6-5 with TRBJ2-2, with 8 bases that match TRBD1. The J segment lost 6 bases and the V segment lost 2 bases, leaving 5 bases of the junction unmatched. The CDR3 has 15 amino acids. Germline CDR1 MNHEY, CDR2 SVGAGI. CDR3: CASSYGQGVAGELFF. CDR3 sequence (DNA): TGTGCCAGCAGTTACGGACAGGGAGTGGCCGGGGAGCTGTTTTTT.

This chain links TRBV6-5 with TRBJ1-1; 7 positions match TRBD1. Germline loops: CDR1 MNHEY, CDR2 SVGAGI. CDR3 length equals 11 residues. V was pared by 5 bases and J by 7 bases, with 1 base of the junction left unmatched. This CDR3 reads CASSRQGEAFF. The CDR3 DNA is TGTGCCAGCAGTCGACAGGGTGAAGCTTTCTTT.

The chain joins TRBV7-9 to TRBJ2-5; TRBD2 is a possible D gene (7 bases). CDR1 and CDR2 (germline): SEHNR, FQNEAQ (reference sequence). The CDR3 is made up of 14 amino acids. The V gene lost 6 bases and the J gene lost 1 base, with 12 bases spanning the gap. The CDR3 region has the DNA TGTGCCAGCAGTAAGGGGGGGATCCAAGAGACCCAGTACTTC. It encodes CASSKGGIQETQYF.

V gene TRBV30 combines with J gene TRBJ2-5; a weak D match, TRBD2 (6 bases). CDR3 length equals 14 residues. The V gene's germline CDR1 is GTSNPN and CDR2 SVGIG (reference sequence). The ends were cut back, 5 bases at V and 2 bases at J, with 15 bases in the middle. The CDR3 DNA sequence: TGTGCCTGGTCCATCTCGGGGGTACAAGAGACCCAGTACTTC. Its translation is CAWSISGVQETQYF.

A single count supports this clone. The rearrangement links TRBV19 to TRBJ1-6, with D hard to call. V lost 11 bases and J 0 bases, leaving 14 bases between the germline ends. Germline V gives CDR1 LNHDA, CDR2 SQIVND (reference sequence). The CDR3 runs to 15 residues. In DNA, the CDR3 is TGTGCCTCTACGGGTAGGCTCTCCTATAATTCACCCCTCCACTTT. It is translated as CASTGRLSYNSPLHF.

This clone showed up just once. The chain has TRBV25-1 and TRBJ1-2, with unresolved D. The CDR3 covers 13 residues. Trimming pared 4 bases from V and 5 bases from J, leaving 11 bases between. CDR1 and CDR2 from the germline V gene are MGHDK and SYGVNS. CDR3 region: CASSGGFRYGYTF. The DNA of the CDR3 is TGTGCCAGCAGTGGCGGGTTTCGTTATGGCTACACCTTC.